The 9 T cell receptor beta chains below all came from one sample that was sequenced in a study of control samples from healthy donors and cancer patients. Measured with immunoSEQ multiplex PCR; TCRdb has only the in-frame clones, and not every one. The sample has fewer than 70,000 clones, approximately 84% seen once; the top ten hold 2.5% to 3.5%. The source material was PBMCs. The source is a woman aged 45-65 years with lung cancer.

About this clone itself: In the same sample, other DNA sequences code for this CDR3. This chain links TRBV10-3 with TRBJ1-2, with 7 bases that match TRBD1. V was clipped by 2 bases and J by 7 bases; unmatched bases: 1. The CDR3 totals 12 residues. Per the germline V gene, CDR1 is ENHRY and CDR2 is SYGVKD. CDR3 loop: CAISEDRAGYTF. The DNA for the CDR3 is TGTGCCATCAGTGAGGACAGGGCTGGCTACACCTTC.

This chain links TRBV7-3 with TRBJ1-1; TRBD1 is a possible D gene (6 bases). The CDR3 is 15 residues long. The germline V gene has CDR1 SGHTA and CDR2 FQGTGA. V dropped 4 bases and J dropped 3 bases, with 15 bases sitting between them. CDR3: CASSSWTEPYTEAFF. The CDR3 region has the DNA TGTGCCAGCAGCTCCTGGACAGAGCCTTACACTGAAGCTTTCTTT.

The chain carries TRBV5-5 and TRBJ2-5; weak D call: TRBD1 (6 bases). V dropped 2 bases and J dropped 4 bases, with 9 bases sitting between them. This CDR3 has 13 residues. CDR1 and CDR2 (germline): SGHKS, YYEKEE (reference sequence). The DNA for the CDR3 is TGTGCCAGCAGCTTCCCAGGGGTAGAGACCCAGTACTTC. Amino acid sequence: CASSFPGVETQYF.

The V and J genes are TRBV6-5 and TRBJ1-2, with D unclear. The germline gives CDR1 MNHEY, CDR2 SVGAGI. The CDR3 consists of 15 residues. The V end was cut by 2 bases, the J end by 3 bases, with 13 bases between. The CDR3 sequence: CASSYSTADHYGYTF. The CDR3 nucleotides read TGTGCCAGCAGTTACAGTACTGCGGATCACTATGGCTACACCTTC.

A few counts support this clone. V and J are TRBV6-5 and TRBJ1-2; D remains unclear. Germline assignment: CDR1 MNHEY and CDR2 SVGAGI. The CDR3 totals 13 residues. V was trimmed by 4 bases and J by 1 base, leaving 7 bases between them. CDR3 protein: CASSSDGNYGYTF. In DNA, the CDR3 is TGTGCCAGCAGTTCTGACGGTAACTATGGCTACACCTTC.

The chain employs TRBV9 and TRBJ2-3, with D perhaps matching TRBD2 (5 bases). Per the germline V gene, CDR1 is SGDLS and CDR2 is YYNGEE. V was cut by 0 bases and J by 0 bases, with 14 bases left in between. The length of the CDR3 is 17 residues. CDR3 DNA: TGTGCCAGCAGCGTAGGAGCCAGCGGATATAGCACAGATACGCAGTATTTT. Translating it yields CASSVGASGYSTDTQYF.

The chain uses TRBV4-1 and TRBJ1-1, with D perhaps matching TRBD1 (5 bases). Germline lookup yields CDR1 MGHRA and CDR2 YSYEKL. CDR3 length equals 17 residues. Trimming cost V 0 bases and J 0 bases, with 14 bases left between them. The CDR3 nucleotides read TGCGCCAGCAGCCAAGAAGGGACGGGGACTATGAACACTGAAGCTTTCTTT. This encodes CASSQEGTGTMNTEAFF.

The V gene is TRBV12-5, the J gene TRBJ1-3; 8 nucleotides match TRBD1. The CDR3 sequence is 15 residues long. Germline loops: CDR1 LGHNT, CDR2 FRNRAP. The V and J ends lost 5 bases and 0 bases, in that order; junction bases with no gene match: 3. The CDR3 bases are TGTGCTAGTGGTGCTACAGGGGGCTCTGGAAACACCATATATTTT. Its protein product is CASGATGGSGNTIYF.

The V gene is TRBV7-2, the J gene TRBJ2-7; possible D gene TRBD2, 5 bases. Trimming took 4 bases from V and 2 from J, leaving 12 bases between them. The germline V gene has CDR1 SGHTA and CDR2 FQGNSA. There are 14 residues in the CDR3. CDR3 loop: CASSSGAGTYEQYF. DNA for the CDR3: TGTGCCAGCAGCTCGGGTGCCGGGACCTACGAGCAGTACTTC.